This TCR beta chain was retrieved from a study of T cells in Graves' hyperthyroidism and ophthalmopathy. Sampled blood dates from first hyperthyroidism diagnosis, and it precedes any ophthalmopathy symptoms. The germline V gene has CDR1 SQVTM and CDR2 ANQGSEA. Trimming shortened V by 5 bases and J by 1 base, and 11 bases separated the two germline ends. The CDR3 is made up of 13 amino acids. Using RNA transcripts as the source, TCR beta CDR3 regions were amplified. TCR CDR3 underwent first-round RT-PCR with the HTBI primer set. TCRdb passed the multiplex PCR reads through MiXCR, listing each CDR3 protein once. The table lists some 600,000 distinct CDR3 sequences, around 13% of them singletons. Study-wide results and limits: For ophthalmopathy, model prediction preceded onset by a median 6.5 months.

Concerning this clonotype: Antigen specificity is unknown.

Sequences were obtained from blood. This receptor was identified in a woman aged 25 to 45 with Graves' hyperthyroidism that later progressed to Graves' ophthalmopathy. The chain joins TRBV29-1 to TRBJ1-1, with D possibly being TRBD1 (5 bases). The CDR3 spells CSVSRQRNTEAFF. The CDR3 DNA is TGCAGCGTTTCAAGACAGAGGAACACTGAAGCTTTCTTT.